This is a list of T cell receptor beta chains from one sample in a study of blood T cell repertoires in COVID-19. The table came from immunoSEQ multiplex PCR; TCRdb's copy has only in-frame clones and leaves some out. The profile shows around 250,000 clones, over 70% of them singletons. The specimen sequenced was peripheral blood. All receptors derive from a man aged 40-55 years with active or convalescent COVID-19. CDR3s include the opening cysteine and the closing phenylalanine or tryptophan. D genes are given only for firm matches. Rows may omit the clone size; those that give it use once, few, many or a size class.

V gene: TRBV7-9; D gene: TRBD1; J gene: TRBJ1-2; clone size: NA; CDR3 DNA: TGTGCCAGCAGCTTATCCGGGACAGGGTACTATGGCTACACCTTC; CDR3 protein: CASSLSGTGYYGYTF
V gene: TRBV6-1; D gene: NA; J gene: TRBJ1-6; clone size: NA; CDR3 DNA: TGTGCCAGCAGTGAAGATATCGGGGTCATCTATAATTCACCCCTCCACTTT; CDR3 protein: CASSEDIGVIYNSPLHF
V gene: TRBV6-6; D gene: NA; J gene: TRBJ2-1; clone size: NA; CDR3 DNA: TGTGCCAGCCTCCCCGGAGGGTACAATGAGCAGTTCTTC; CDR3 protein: CASLPGGYNEQFF
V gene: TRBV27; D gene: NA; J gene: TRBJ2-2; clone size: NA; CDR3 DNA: TGTGCCAGCAAGAAAGGGGGGAACACCGGGGAGCTGTTTTTT; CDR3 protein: CASKKGGNTGELFF
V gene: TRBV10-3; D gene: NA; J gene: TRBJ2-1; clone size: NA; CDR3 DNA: TGTGCCATCAGTGAGTCGATACAGCCCTCCTCCTACAATGAGCAGTTCTTC; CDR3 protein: CAISESIQPSSYNEQFF
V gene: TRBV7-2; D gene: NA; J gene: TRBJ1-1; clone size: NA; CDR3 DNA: TGTGCCAGCAGCTTAGTAGCCGGGAACACTGAAGCTTTCTTT; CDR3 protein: CASSLVAGNTEAFF
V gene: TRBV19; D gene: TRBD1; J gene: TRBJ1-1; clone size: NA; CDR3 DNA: TGTGCCAGTAGTCCCCCCGGGACAGTTATGAACACTGAAGCTTTCTTT; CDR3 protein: CASSPPGTVMNTEAFF
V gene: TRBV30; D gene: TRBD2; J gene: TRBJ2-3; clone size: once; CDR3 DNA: TGTGCCTGGAGTGGGGGAACTAGCGGGGGTACAGATACGCAGTATTTT; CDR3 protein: CAWSGGTSGGTDTQYF
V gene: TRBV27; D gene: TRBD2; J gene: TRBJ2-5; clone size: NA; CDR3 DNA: TGTGCCAGCAGGCACTTTAGCGGGGGGGAACAAGGCGAGACCCAGTACTTC; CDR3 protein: CASRHFSGGEQGETQYF
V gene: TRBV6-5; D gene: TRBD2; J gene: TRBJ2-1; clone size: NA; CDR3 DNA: TGTGCCAGCAGAGTCGGACTAGCGGGGGGGCAGTGGGAGTTCTTC; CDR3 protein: CASRVGLAGGQWEFF
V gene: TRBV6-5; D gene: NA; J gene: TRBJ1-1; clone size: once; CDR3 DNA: TGTGCCAGCAGTTACGGCATGAACACTGAAGCTTTCTTT; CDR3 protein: CASSYGMNTEAFF
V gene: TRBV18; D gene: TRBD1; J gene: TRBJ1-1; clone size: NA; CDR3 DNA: TGTGCCAGCTCACCAAGGGACAGGCCTGAAGCTTTCTTT; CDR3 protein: CASSPRDRPEAFF
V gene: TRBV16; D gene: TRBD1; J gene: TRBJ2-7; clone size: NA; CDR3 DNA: TGTGCCAGCGGTACCTCAGGGGGTCTCAACGAGCAGTACTTC; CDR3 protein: CASGTSGGLNEQYF
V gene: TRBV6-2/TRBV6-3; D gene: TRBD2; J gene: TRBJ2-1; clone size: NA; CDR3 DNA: TGTGCCAGCAGTTGGGTAGCGGGGGGCAGGAATGAGCAGTTCTTC; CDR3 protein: CASSWVAGGRNEQFF
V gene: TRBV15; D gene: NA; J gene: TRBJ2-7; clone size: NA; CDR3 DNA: TGTGCCACCAGCAGAGATTACACAGTCTACGAGCAGTACTTC; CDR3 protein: CATSRDYTVYEQYF
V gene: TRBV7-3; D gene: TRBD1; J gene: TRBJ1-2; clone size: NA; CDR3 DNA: TGTGCCAGCAGCGACCTCAGGACAGGGGGCAATGGCTACACCTTC; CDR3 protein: CASSDLRTGGNGYTF
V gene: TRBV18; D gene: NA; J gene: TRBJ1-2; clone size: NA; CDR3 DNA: TGTGCCAGCTCACCCGAGGGCGTAGCCTATGGCTACACCTTC; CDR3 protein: CASSPEGVAYGYTF
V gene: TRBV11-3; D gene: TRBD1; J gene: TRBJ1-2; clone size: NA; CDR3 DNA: TGTGCCAGCAGCTCCGGACAGGAGCCTCATCTCTACACCTTC; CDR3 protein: CASSSGQEPHLYTF
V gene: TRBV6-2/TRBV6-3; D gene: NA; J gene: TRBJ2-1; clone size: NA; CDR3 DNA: TGTGCCAGCAGTCAATCGACAGTCAGCTCCTACAATGAGCAGTTCTTC; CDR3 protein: CASSQSTVSSYNEQFF
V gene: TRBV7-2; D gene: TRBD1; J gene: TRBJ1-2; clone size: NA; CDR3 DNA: TGTGCCAGCAGCCAAATAAGGACAGGGGCGGCGTATGGCTACACCTTC; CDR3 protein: CASSQIRTGAAYGYTF
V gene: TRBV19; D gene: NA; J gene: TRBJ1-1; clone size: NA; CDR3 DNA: TGTGCCAGTAGTATAGGGGCAGAGCCCCAGAACACTGAAGCTTTCTTT; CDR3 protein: CASSIGAEPQNTEAFF
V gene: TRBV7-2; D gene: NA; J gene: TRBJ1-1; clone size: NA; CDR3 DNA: TGTGCCAGCAGCTTGACGTACAGTAACACTGAAGCTTTCTTT; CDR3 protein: CASSLTYSNTEAFF
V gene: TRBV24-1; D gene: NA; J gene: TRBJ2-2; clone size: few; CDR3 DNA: TGTGCCACCAGTGATTTGACAGGGACAAACACCGGGGAGCTGTTTTTT; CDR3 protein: CATSDLTGTNTGELFF
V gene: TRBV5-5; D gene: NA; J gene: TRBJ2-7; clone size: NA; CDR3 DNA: TGTGCCAGCAGCTTGGAGGGCGGGCTTGCCTACGAGCAGTACTTC; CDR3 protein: CASSLEGGLAYEQYF
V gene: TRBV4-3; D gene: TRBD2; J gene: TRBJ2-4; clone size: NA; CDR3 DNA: TGCGCCAGCAGCCAAGTTCACGGGGGGGCCACTAAGGACATTCAGTACTTC; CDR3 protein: CASSQVHGGATKDIQYF
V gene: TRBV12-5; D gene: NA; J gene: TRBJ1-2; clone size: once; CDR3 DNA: TGTGCTAGTGGTTTGGAGATCCCAGAACTAAGCTATGGCTACACCTTC; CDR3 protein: CASGLEIPELSYGYTF
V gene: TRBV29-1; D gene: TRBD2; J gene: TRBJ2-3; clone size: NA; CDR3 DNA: TGCAGCGTGGCCGGGACTAGCGCAACAGATACGCAGTATTTT; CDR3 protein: CSVAGTSATDTQYF
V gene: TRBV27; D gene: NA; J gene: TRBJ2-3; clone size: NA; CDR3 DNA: TGTGCCAGCAGTTTAGGTCCGGGGACAGATACGCAGTATTTT; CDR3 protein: CASSLGPGTDTQYF
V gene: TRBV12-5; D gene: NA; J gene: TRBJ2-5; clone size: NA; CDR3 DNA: TGTGCTAGTGGTTTAAGGAAAGGAGGGGAGTACCAAGAGACCCAGTACTTC; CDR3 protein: CASGLRKGGEYQETQYF
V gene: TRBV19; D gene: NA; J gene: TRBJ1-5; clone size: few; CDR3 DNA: TGTGCCTCAGGGAGGGCCTATCAGCCCCAGCATTTT; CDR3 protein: CASGRAYQPQHF
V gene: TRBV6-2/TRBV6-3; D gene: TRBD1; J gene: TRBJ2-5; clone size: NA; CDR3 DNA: TGTGCCAGCAGCACTAGGGGGCAGGAGACCCAGTACTTC; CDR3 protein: CASSTRGQETQYF
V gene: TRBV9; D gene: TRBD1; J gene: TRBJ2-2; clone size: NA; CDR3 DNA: TGTGCCAGCAGCGTGGACAGGAGTTCCTCGAACACCGGGGAGCTGTTTTTT; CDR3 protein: CASSVDRSSSNTGELFF
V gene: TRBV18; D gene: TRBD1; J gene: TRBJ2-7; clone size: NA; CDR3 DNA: TGTGCCAGCTCACCCACGCAGGGGGCCACGTCCTACGAGCAGTACTTC; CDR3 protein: CASSPTQGATSYEQYF
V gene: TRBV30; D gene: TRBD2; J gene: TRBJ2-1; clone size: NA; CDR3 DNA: TGTGCCTGGAGTAGCGGGAGGGATCACAATGAGCAGTTCTTC; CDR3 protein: CAWSSGRDHNEQFF
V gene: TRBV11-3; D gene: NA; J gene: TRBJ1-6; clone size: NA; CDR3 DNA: TGTGCCAGCAGCTTCGAACAGAGCTCCTATAATTCACCCCTCCACTTT; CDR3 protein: CASSFEQSSYNSPLHF
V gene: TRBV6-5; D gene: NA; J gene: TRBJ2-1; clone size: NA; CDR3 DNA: TGTGCCAGCAGTCCCCGGGACTTCTACAATGAGCAGTTCTTC; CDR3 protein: CASSPRDFYNEQFF
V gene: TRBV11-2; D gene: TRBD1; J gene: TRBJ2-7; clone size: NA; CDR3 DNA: TGTGCCAGCAGCTTAGGACAGGGCGCAATCTACGAGCAGTACTTC; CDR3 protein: CASSLGQGAIYEQYF
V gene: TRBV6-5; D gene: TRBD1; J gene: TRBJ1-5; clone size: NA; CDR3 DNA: TGTGCCAGCAGAGAGACAGGGCTAAGCAATCAGCCCCAGCATTTT; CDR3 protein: CASRETGLSNQPQHF
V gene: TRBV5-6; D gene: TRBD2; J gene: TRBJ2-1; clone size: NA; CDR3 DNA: TGTGCCAGCAGCTTAGGACTAGCGGGGGGTCGAACCTACAATGAGCAGTTCTTC; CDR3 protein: CASSLGLAGGRTYNEQFF